The 12 T cell receptor beta chains reported below all come from one sample, sequenced in a study of spatial heterogeneity in lung cancer. Whole-study results and caveats: Counts that tracked tumor mutation counts were those of expanded intratumoral alpha and beta TCRs.

These receptors have no known antigen. One entry per CDR3 protein results from TCRdb running MiXCR on the 5' RACE reads. Here the sample spans about 13,000 distinct CDR3 sequences, around 6.1% being singletons. The time point here: sample taken at primary tumor resection. The specimen was lung tumor tissue, collected at surgery. All receptors derive from a female donor with early-stage non-small cell lung cancer.

There are many counts of this clonotype. The chain is built from TRBV14 and TRBJ1-6; D is unclear. CDR3 length equals 13 residues. Trimming removed 4 bases at V and 6 bases at J, with 7 bases between. Per the germline V gene, CDR1 is SGHDN and CDR2 is FVKESK. DNA for the CDR3: TGTGCCAGCAGCCCAGGCGGTAATTCACCCCTCCACTTT. Translated, it gives CASSPGGNSPLHF.

This clonotype was observed at least ten times. This rearrangement joins TRBV2 to TRBJ1-2; D gene unclear. CDR3 length equals 13 residues. V lost 3 bases to trimming and J lost 8 bases, with 13 bases between them. Germline CDR1 is SNHLY and CDR2 is FYNNEI. The CDR3 DNA reads TGTGCCAGCAGTGACGTGGCGGTAAGGGGCTACACCTTC. It yields the protein CASSDVAVRGYTF.

This clonotype occurred many times. This sequence joins TRBV4-1 and TRBJ1-2, with TRBD1 as a possible D gene (6 bases). Trimming pared 0 bases from V and 4 bases from J, leaving 15 bases between. The CDR3 sequence is 16 residues long. CDR1 is MGHRA and CDR2 is YSYEKL in the germline V gene. This CDR3 reads CASSQDEGGRVYGYTF. CDR3 nucleotide sequence: TGCGCCAGCAGCCAAGATGAGGGGGGCAGGGTCTATGGCTACACCTTC.

There are many counts of this clonotype. The V and J genes are TRBV6-5 and TRBJ2-1; TRBD1 matches 9 bases. The V gene end was trimmed by 5 bases and the J gene end by 7 bases; junction bases not matched to a gene: 12. CDR1 and CDR2 (germline): MNHEY, SVGAGI. This CDR3 region has 16 residues. The CDR3 coding sequence is TGTGCCAGCAGTCGTACAGGGGGCGGAGGAGTAAATGAGCAGTTCTTC. It specifies CASSRTGGGGVNEQFF.

This clonotype was detected ten times or more. The chain uses TRBV20-1 and TRBJ2-7; TRBD1 matches at 10 bases. This CDR3 has 15 amino acids. Germline V gives CDR1 DFQATT, CDR2 SNEGSKA (reference sequence). V lost 0 bases to trimming and J lost 2 bases; unmatched junction nucleotides: 4. The CDR3 DNA is TGCAGTGCTAGAGATCGGGACAGGGGTACCTACGAGCAGTACTTC. It encodes CSARDRDRGTYEQYF.

This clonotype was recorded many times. The gene calls are TRBV5-8 and TRBJ2-5, with 7 nucleotides matching TRBD1. Germline lookup yields CDR1 SGHTS and CDR2 YDEGEE. CDR3 size: 15 residues. V gave up 2 bases and J gave up 0 bases; unmatched junction bases: 4. CDR3 DNA sequence: TGTGCCAGCAGCTTCGGGGACAGAAACCAAGAGACCCAGTACTTC. Its translation: CASSFGDRNQETQYF.

This clonotype was seen at least ten times. The chain has TRBV20-1 and TRBJ2-1, with no clear D. Germline CDR1 reads DFQATT; CDR2 reads SNEGSKA (reference sequence). There are 15 residues in the CDR3. V lost 5 bases and J 2 bases, leaving 16 bases between the germline ends. Written as DNA, the CDR3 is TGCAGTGCTGGAATCGGGCCCCTCGCCTACAATGAGCAGTTCTTC. It codes for CSAGIGPLAYNEQFF.

This clonotype was counted at least ten times. The chain recombines TRBV7-9 with TRBJ1-6, with TRBD1 identical over 10 bases. The V gene's germline CDR1 is SEHNR and CDR2 FQNEAQ (reference sequence). CDR3 length equals 16 residues. Trimming cost V 1 base and J 7 bases; bases outside gene matches: 4. The CDR3 bases are TGTGCCAGCAGCTTAGGGGACAGGGGACCGAATTCACCCCTCCACTTT. It is translated as CASSLGDRGPNSPLHF.

This clonotype was seen repeatedly, ten times or more. CDR3 amino acids: CSAPTNFGNTIYF. CDR3 in DNA: TGCAGTGCTCCCACCAATTTTGGAAACACCATATATTTT. V and J are TRBV20-1 and TRBJ1-3; D not resolved. With 5 bases removed from V and 3 bases from J, the gap between germline ends came to 11 bases. CDR3 size: 13 residues. CDR1 is DFQATT and CDR2 is SNEGSKA in the germline V gene (reference sequence).

There are many counts of this clonotype. This chain connects TRBV2 to TRBJ2-7; D is undetermined. Germline V gene lookup returns CDR1 SNHLY and CDR2 FYNNEI. The CDR3 is 18 amino acids. Trimming left V 3 bases short and J 0 bases short, with 21 bases between. The chain's CDR3 is CASSDGQVIPSSSYEQYF. DNA of the CDR3: TGTGCCAGCAGTGATGGGCAGGTTATACCCTCTAGCTCCTACGAGCAGTACTTC.

The table lists this clonotype with many counts. The chain has TRBV15 and TRBJ1-5; D is unclear. Trimming took off 1 base at V and 10 bases at J, with 11 bases between the two ends. The V gene's germline CDR1 is LNHNV and CDR2 YYDKDF (reference sequence). The CDR3 has 13 residues. CDR3 amino acids: CATSRADGLPQHF. In nucleotides, the CDR3 is TGTGCCACCAGCAGAGCGGACGGGCTCCCCCAGCATTTT.

Relative to its sample, this clonotype is medium-sized (0.01 to 0.1%). V usage is TRBV20-1 and J usage is TRBJ2-3; possible D gene TRBD2, 7 bases. Per germline, CDR1 DFQATT and CDR2 SNEGSKA (reference sequence). The V end lost 0 bases, the J end lost 6 bases, and 16 bases lay between the germline ends. The CDR3 spans 15 residues. The CDR3 nucleotides are TGCAGTGCTAGAGATCCGAGGGGGGGCCGTGATACGCAGTATTTT. Encoded protein: CSARDPRGGRDTQYF.